These T cell receptor beta chains were read from a single sample in a study of blood T cells in healthy people across ages. Each CDR3 protein is one row after TCRdb ran MiXCR on the 5' RACE reads. The repertoire consists of 1.5 million to 2 million distinct CDR3 sequences, with approximately 39% occurring once and the leading ten covering 23%. The sequenced sample consisted of blood. The source of these receptors is a human donor in good health. Both conserved end residues are part of each CDR3. Fields, in order: CDR3 DNA, CDR3 protein, clone size, J gene, V gene, D gene. A D gene is named only where the DNA matches it firmly. Expanded clones get a size class; other rows say once, few or many, or leave the size out.

cdr3_nt: TGCAGTGCTAGCGCCGGGACAGGGGGTATACCCTACGAGCAGTACTTC; cdr3_aa: CSASAGTGGIPYEQYF; clone_size: many; j_call: TRBJ2-7; v_call: TRBV20-1; d_call: TRBD1
cdr3_nt: TGTGCCAGCTGTTATCCGGGACAGGCATACAATGAGCAGTACTTC; cdr3_aa: CASCYPGQAYNEQYF; clone_size: .; j_call: TRBJ2-7; v_call: TRBV28; d_call: TRBD1
cdr3_nt: TGCGCCCGCGGCCTGGGTGGGGATGAGCAGTTCTTC; cdr3_aa: CARGLGGDEQFF; clone_size: .; j_call: TRBJ2-1; v_call: TRBV5-1; d_call: .
cdr3_nt: TGCAGTGCTAGATTGTACGGCGGGGGCGACGAGCAGTACTTC; cdr3_aa: CSARLYGGGDEQYF; clone_size: few; j_call: TRBJ2-7; v_call: TRBV20-1; d_call: .
cdr3_nt: TGTGCCAGCTCACCAGGGGAGGGGTATCAGCCCCAGCATTTT; cdr3_aa: CASSPGEGYQPQHF; clone_size: .; j_call: TRBJ1-5; v_call: TRBV18; d_call: .
cdr3_nt: TGTGCCAGCAGTTATGACCTTCAGCCCCAGCATTTT; cdr3_aa: CASSYDLQPQHF; clone_size: .; j_call: TRBJ1-5; v_call: TRBV12-3/TRBV12-4; d_call: .
cdr3_nt: TGCAGCGTTCGTACAGGGGCTGGATCCTACAATGAGCAGTTCTTC; cdr3_aa: CSVRTGAGSYNEQFF; clone_size: .; j_call: TRBJ2-1; v_call: TRBV29-1; d_call: TRBD1
cdr3_nt: TGCAGTGCTAGGAGACTAGCGGGGGGGTTAACCTCCTACGAGCAGTACTTC; cdr3_aa: CSARRLAGGLTSYEQYF; clone_size: .; j_call: TRBJ2-7; v_call: TRBV20-1; d_call: TRBD2
cdr3_nt: TGTGCCTGGAGTGTACAGGGGCTCACCGGGGAGCTGTTTTTT; cdr3_aa: CAWSVQGLTGELFF; clone_size: .; j_call: TRBJ2-2; v_call: TRBV30; d_call: TRBD1
cdr3_nt: TGTGCCAGCAGTTGGGCTAGCGGGGGGGCAGATACGCAGTATTTT; cdr3_aa: CASSWASGGADTQYF; clone_size: few; j_call: TRBJ2-3; v_call: TRBV28; d_call: TRBD2
cdr3_nt: TGCGCCAGCAGCCAAGATGGACGCACTAATGAAAAACTGTTTTTT; cdr3_aa: CASSQDGRTNEKLFF; clone_size: few; j_call: TRBJ1-4; v_call: TRBV4-3; d_call: .
cdr3_nt: TGTGCCAGCAGTTTCCCGCCGGGGCAGTACCAAGAGACCCAGTACTTC; cdr3_aa: CASSFPPGQYQETQYF; clone_size: .; j_call: TRBJ2-5; v_call: TRBV28; d_call: .
cdr3_nt: TGTGCCAGCAGGCTGGAGGGGGCAGGTCAAGAGACCCAGTACTTC; cdr3_aa: CASRLEGAGQETQYF; clone_size: .; j_call: TRBJ2-5; v_call: TRBV6-5; d_call: .
cdr3_nt: TGTGCCAGCAGTCCGCTAGGGGTGGGGGAGCTGTTTTTT; cdr3_aa: CASSPLGVGELFF; clone_size: few; j_call: TRBJ2-2; v_call: TRBV6-6; d_call: .
cdr3_nt: TGTGCCACCAGTGAATCCGGGCGGGAGACCCAGTACTTC; cdr3_aa: CATSESGRETQYF; clone_size: few; j_call: TRBJ2-5; v_call: TRBV24-1; d_call: .
cdr3_nt: TGTGCCAGCTCATTCCCTGGGGCTGAAGCTTTCTTT; cdr3_aa: CASSFPGAEAFF; clone_size: .; j_call: TRBJ1-1; v_call: TRBV12-3/TRBV12-4; d_call: .
cdr3_nt: TGTGCCAGCAGTTTGTTAAGGACAGGGATATATAGGGACACTGAAGCTTTCTTT; cdr3_aa: CASSLLRTGIYRDTEAFF; clone_size: .; j_call: TRBJ1-1; v_call: TRBV27; d_call: TRBD1
cdr3_nt: TGTGCCAGCAGCTTGCGGTGGGAAAGCTCCTATAATTCACCCCTCCACTTT; cdr3_aa: CASSLRWESSYNSPLHF; clone_size: .; j_call: TRBJ1-6; v_call: TRBV5-5; d_call: .
cdr3_nt: TGTGCCAGCAGACGTAAGTTGAGCACTGAAGCTTTCTTT; cdr3_aa: CASRRKLSTEAFF; clone_size: .; j_call: TRBJ1-1; v_call: TRBV7-2; d_call: .
cdr3_nt: TGTGCCACCAGTCAGGGGTACGATACGCAGTATTTT; cdr3_aa: CATSQGYDTQYF; clone_size: .; j_call: TRBJ2-3; v_call: TRBV24-1; d_call: .
cdr3_nt: TGTGCCAGCAGTCCTTCATTTGGGGCTACCACCTACGAGCAGTACTTC; cdr3_aa: CASSPSFGATTYEQYF; clone_size: few; j_call: TRBJ2-7; v_call: TRBV27; d_call: .
cdr3_nt: TGTGCCAGCAGTTTAAGGCGGACTGGGGAGACCCAGTACTTC; cdr3_aa: CASSLRRTGETQYF; clone_size: .; j_call: TRBJ2-5; v_call: TRBV12-3/TRBV12-4; d_call: .